These 25 T cell receptor beta chains were all obtained from the same sample, sequenced in a study of T cells in Graves' hyperthyroidism and ophthalmopathy. Amplified regions were TCR beta CDR3 sequences from RNA transcripts. HTBI primers were the set used in a first-round RT-PCR of the TCR CDR3. TCRdb independently ran MiXCR on the multiplex PCR reads; one entry per CDR3 protein. The sample lists about 640,000 distinct CDR3 sequences, about 45% seen once, with about 7% in the top ten. The sequencing input was peripheral blood or thyroid tissue (not recorded which). Receptor source: an adult man with Graves' disease, either hyperthyroidism or ophthalmopathy (not recorded which).

The table lists this clonotype with a few counts. The chain carries TRBV12-3 or TRBV12-4 and TRBJ1-2, with 8 bases fitting TRBD1. The CDR3 consists of 15 residues. V gave up 6 bases and J gave up 4 bases; unmatched junction bases: 10. CDR3 in DNA: TGTGCCAGCAGCGAGGGGACAGGAAGAATCTATGGCTACACCTTC. The encoded protein is CASSEGTGRIYGYTF.

The chain uses TRBV2 and TRBJ1-5, with no clear D. Germline V gene lookup returns CDR1 SNHLY and CDR2 FYNNEI. The CDR3 is 15 residues long. V shed 6 bases and J shed 1 base, with 13 bases lying between them. CDR3: CASSSDLSSNQPQHF. CDR3 nucleotides: TGTGCCAGCAGCTCCGACCTCTCGAGCAATCAGCCCCAGCATTTT. Using reference TRBV2 and TRBJ1-5 for the parts outside the CDR3, the full variable domain is EPEVTQTPSHQVTQMGQEVILRCVPISNHLYFYWYRQILGQKVEFLVSFYNNEISEKSEIFDDQFSVERPDGSNFTLKIRSTKLEDSAMYFCASSSDLSSNQPQHFGDGTRLSIL.

Comments on this clonotype: Here the CDR3 omits its conserved ending phenylalanine or tryptophan, so a read error is the likely source. The genes are TRBV5-1 and TRBJ1-1; 11 bases are shared with TRBD1. Germline V CDR1 and CDR2: SGHRS, YFSETQ. V dropped 0 bases and J dropped 1; count of bases not matched to a gene: 2. The CDR3 has 16 residues. The CDR3 is CASSLEGTGGNTEAFS. For the CDR3, the DNA is TGCGCCAGCAGCTTGGAAGGGACAGGGGGGAACACTGAAGCTTTCTCT.

This rearrangement joins TRBV2 to TRBJ2-2; 14 nucleotides line up with TRBD2. The germline V gene has CDR1 SNHLY and CDR2 FYNNEI. The length of the CDR3 is 17 residues. V lost 2 bases and J lost 6; bases outside the gene matches: 5. CDR3 DNA: TGTGCCAGCAGTGAATTGGGACTAGCGGGAGTACCCGGGGAGCTGTTTTTT. Its translation: CASSELGLAGVPGELFF.

This clonotype was counted ten times or more. V and J are TRBV7-8 and TRBJ2-7; maybe TRBD1 (5 bases). The germline CDR1 and CDR2 sequences are SGHVS and FQNEAQ. This CDR3 region has 14 residues. Trimming took off 3 bases at V and 0 bases at J, with 9 bases between the two ends. This CDR3 is CASSLTDGSYEQYF. CDR3 bases: TGTGCCAGCAGCTTGACAGACGGCTCCTACGAGCAGTACTTC.

This clonotype has only one observation. The genes are TRBV6-1 and TRBJ1-2, with a weak D call TRBD1 (5 bases). Trimming shortened V by 6 bases and J by 4 bases, and 15 bases separated the two germline ends. This CDR3 is built from 14 residues. CDR1 is MNHNS, CDR2 SASEGT, per germline. The CDR3 reads CASSQPPGSYGYTF. The DNA of the CDR3 is TGTGCCAGCAGCCAACCGCCAGGGTCCTATGGCTACACCTTC.

There are a few counts of this clonotype. This rearrangement joins TRBV6-6 to TRBJ1-2; 7 positions match TRBD1. The trim removed 0 bases at V and 4 bases at J, leaving 8 bases unmatched. CDR1 MNHNY and CDR2 SVGAGI come from the germline V gene (reference sequence). This CDR3 is built from 16 residues. The CDR3 reads CASSYSRQGNGYGYTF. CDR3 nucleotides: TGTGCCAGCAGTTACTCGAGACAGGGCAACGGCTATGGCTACACCTTC.

This clonotype was picked up a small number of times. The rearrangement joins TRBV20-1 to TRBJ2-7, with 9 nucleotides matching TRBD2. Germline lookup yields CDR1 DFQATT and CDR2 SNEGSKA (reference sequence). V gave up 1 base and J gave up 4 bases; unmatched junction bases: 5. The CDR3 loop spans 14 amino acids. The CDR3 sequence: CSARGLAEGYEQYF. The CDR3 DNA follows: TGCAGTGCTAGAGGACTAGCGGAAGGTTACGAGCAGTACTTC.

This chain connects TRBV5-1 to TRBJ1-2; 7 positions agree with TRBD1. CDR1 and CDR2 (germline): SGHRS, YFSETQ. The CDR3 runs 14 residues. The junction had 8 bases not matched to a gene; V was cut back by 2 bases and J by 7 bases. The CDR3 is CASSLTTGISGYTF. As DNA, the CDR3 is TGCGCCAGCAGCTTAACGACAGGGATTAGTGGCTACACCTTC. The variable domain in full, with the rest retrieved from reference TRBV5-1 and TRBJ1-2, is KAGVTQTPRYLIKTRGQQVTLSCSPISGHRSVSWYQQTPGQGLQFLFEYFSETQRNKGNFPGRFSGRQFSNSRSEMNVSTLELGDSALYLCASSLTTGISGYTFGSGTRLTVV.

V usage is TRBV10-3 and J usage is TRBJ1-1; D remains unclear. The V and J ends lost 10 bases and 4 bases respectively, with 10 bases between them. The CDR3 has 11 residues. Per the germline V gene, CDR1 is ENHRY and CDR2 is SYGVKD. The CDR3 coding sequence is TGTGCCAGCCATTATAGCACTGAAGCTTTCTTT. Translating gives CASHYSTEAFF.

The chain combines TRBV7-8 with TRBJ2-7; 8 bases agree with TRBD2. The germline V gene has CDR1 SGHVS and CDR2 FQNEAQ. V trimming: 11 bases; J trimming: 10 bases; junction bases outside the gene matches: 16. This CDR3 has 13 amino acids. The CDR3 reads CAFSGGASPRQYF. CDR3 coding DNA: TGTGCCTTCTCCGGGGGGGCCAGTCCGCGTCAGTACTTC.

This clonotype was found many times. The V gene is TRBV7-2, the J gene TRBJ1-2; D ambiguous. The V gene lost 5 bases and the J gene lost 8 bases, with 15 bases spanning the gap. The germline V gene encodes CDR1 SGHTA and CDR2 FQGNSA. The CDR3 extends over 13 amino acids. CDR3: CASSPGRADGYTF. CDR3 sequence (DNA): TGTGCCAGCAGCCCCGGGAGGGCTGACGGCTACACCTTC.

V usage is TRBV7-3 and J usage is TRBJ2-3; the match to TRBD2 covers 7 bases. Germline-derived CDR1 and CDR2 are SGHTA and FQGTGA. This CDR3 is built from 16 residues. The V gene end was trimmed by 0 bases and the J gene end by 0 bases; junction bases not matched to a gene: 3. The CDR3 loop is CASSLTSGASTDTQYF. The CDR3 coding sequence is TGTGCCAGCAGCTTAACGAGCGGGGCGAGCACAGATACGCAGTATTTT.

This clonotype was recorded at least ten times. V is TRBV2 and J is TRBJ2-5; D is uncertain. Germline CDR1 is SNHLY and CDR2 is FYNNEI. V was shortened by 3 bases and J by 2 bases, with 1 base between the two germline ends. This CDR3 has 11 amino acids. In DNA form, the CDR3 reads TGTGCCAGCAGTGAGCAAGAGACCCAGTACTTC. Its protein is CASSEQETQYF.

Note on this clonotype: Being one base from a much bigger clone, this may be a read error. The chain has TRBV7-4 and TRBJ2-7; either TRBD1 or TRBD2 may supply D (5 bases each). Germline CDR1 SGHVT, CDR2 SQSDAQ. CDR3 length: 15 amino acids. The CDR3 reads CAGSHTRGSDREQYF. The CDR3 nucleotides are TGTGCCGGCAGCCACACACGGGGCTCAGATCGGGAGCAGTACTTC.

The rearrangement joins TRBV2 to TRBJ2-7, with 8 positions matching TRBD1. Germline V CDR1 and CDR2: SNHLY, FYNNEI. This CDR3 contains 15 residues. V shed 6 bases, J shed 3 bases, and the junction held 10 bases outside the gene matches. The chain's CDR3 is CASRHDRGGYYEQYF. CDR3 coding DNA: TGTGCCAGCAGGCATGACAGGGGAGGATACTACGAGCAGTACTTC.

This chain connects TRBV7-9 to TRBJ1-5, with TRBD1 matching over 7 bases. The CDR3 consists of 17 residues. Germline V gene lookup returns CDR1 SEHNR and CDR2 FQNEAQ (reference sequence). Germline trimming cut 5 bases from V and 2 bases from J; bases unmatched to any gene: 12. The CDR3 DNA follows: TGTGCCAGCAGCCGTTACACAGGGGATGGGGGCAATCAGCCCCAGCATTTT. Encoded protein: CASSRYTGDGGNQPQHF.

This clonotype was recorded at least ten times. The chain uses TRBV2 and TRBJ1-4, with D unresolved. This CDR3 is built from 11 residues. V was cut by 4 bases and J by 10 bases, with 7 bases left in between. From germline, CDR1 is SNHLY and CDR2 FYNNEI. The CDR3 DNA is TGTGCCAGCAGTGTCGTGGGAAAACTGTTTTTT. It specifies CASSVVGKLFF.

This clonotype was seen a few times. This sequence joins TRBV19 and TRBJ1-5; D not certain. The V and J ends lost 3 bases and 4 bases respectively, with 10 bases between them. The CDR3 spans 14 residues. Germline values: CDR1 LNHDA, CDR2 SQIVND (reference sequence). CDR3 bases: TGTGCCAGTAGTATTTCGCGGGGTAATCAGCCCCAGCATTTT. It encodes CASSISRGNQPQHF. The full variable domain, completed using reference TRBV19 and TRBJ1-5, is DGGITQSPKYLFRKEGQNVTLSCEQNLNHDAMYWYRQDPGQGLRLIYYSQIVNDFQKGDIAEGYSVSREKKESFPLTVTSAQKNPTAFYLCASSISRGNQPQHFGDGTRLSIL.

Notes on this clonotype: This sequence may be a read error, since a much larger clone differs from it by one base. The V gene is TRBV7-3, the J gene TRBJ2-5, with 9 nucleotides matching TRBD1. In germline, CDR1 is SGHTA, CDR2 FQGTGA. J was trimmed by 9 bases and V by 5 bases; bases with no gene match: 7. This CDR3 contains 13 residues. The CDR3 nucleotides are TGTGCCAGCAGCGAGACAGGGGGGCGGCCCCAGTACTTC. Protein: CASSETGGRPQYF.

This clonotype was seen only a few times. A read error is possible here, since a much larger clone lies one base away. As DNA, the CDR3 is TGTGCCAGCGGGACAGGGGGCACTGAAGCTTTCTTT. Its protein product is CASGTGGTEAFF. The J gene is TRBJ1-1, the V gene TRBV25-1, with 11 bases lining up with TRBD1. Germline CDR1 MGHDK, CDR2 SYGVNS. The CDR3 length is 12 residues. The ends lost 8 bases at V and 4 bases at J; junction bases unmatched: 0.

This clonotype showed up many times. This chain links TRBV7-6 with TRBJ2-7; possibly TRBD2 for D (7 bases). V lost 3 bases and J 7 bases, leaving 13 bases between the germline ends. Per the germline V gene, CDR1 is SGHVS and CDR2 is FNYEAQ. The CDR3 runs 13 residues. The CDR3 protein is CASSLGGQGEQYF. The CDR3 bases are TGTGCCAGCAGCTTGGGGGGGCAGGGGGAGCAGTACTTC.

This clonotype was counted at least ten times. This chain joins TRBV7-9 and TRBJ1-1; D is ambiguous. Germline CDR1 SEHNR, CDR2 FQNEAQ (reference sequence). The CDR3 contains 13 residues. The V end lost 2 bases, the J end lost 5 bases, and 9 bases lay between the germline ends. The CDR3 DNA follows: TGTGCCAGCAGCTTAAACGTGGGAACTGAAGCTTTCTTT. Its translation is CASSLNVGTEAFF.

With respect to this clonotype: Since a much larger clone is just one base distant, this may be a read error. The chain is built from TRBV29-1 and TRBJ1-2; no clear D gene. The germline V gene has CDR1 SQVTM and CDR2 ANQGSEA. The CDR3 is made up of 12 amino acids. CDR3 sequence (DNA): TGCATCACCACCTTCGGAATGCTTGGCCACACCTTC. It is translated as CITTFGMLGHTF.

A note on this clonotype: A junction end diverges from the germline sequence, so it may reflect a read error. The DNA of the CDR3 is TGTGCCAGCAGCCAGCTCCAGGGGGTGGCTAAGGAAAAACTGTTTTTT. This encodes CASSQLQGVAKEKLFF. The V call is TRBV3-1, the J call TRBJ1-4; TRBD1 matches 7 bases. From germline, CDR1 is LGHDT and CDR2 YNNKEL (reference sequence). This CDR3 is built from 16 residues.